This is a list of T cell receptor beta chains from one sample in a study of T cells in pancreatic ductal adenocarcinoma. The data were produced by immunoSEQ multiplex PCR, yet TCRdb's version contains in-frame clones alone and is incomplete. This sample has more than 85,000 clones; roughly 96% occur once, and the top ten carry 2.5% to 3.5%. Sequences were obtained from PBMCs. The origin of the receptors is a human donor with pancreatic ductal adenocarcinoma. Each CDR3 is given with its conserved first and last residue. The D gene is left open where the match is weak. Where a row states a size, it is once, few, many or the class of an expanded clone; other rows omit it.

D	V	size	J	CDR3	DNA
TRBD2	TRBV19	-	TRBJ2-1	CASSISAGPLHEQFF	TGTGCCAGTAGTATTTCAGCGGGACCCCTCCATGAGCAGTTCTTC
TRBD2	TRBV6-5	once	TRBJ2-1	CASKSGGAGSDEQFF	TGTGCCAGCAAGAGCGGGGGGGCGGGGAGCGATGAGCAGTTCTTC
TRBD1	TRBV11-3	once	TRBJ2-1	CASSGTAYNEQFF	TGTGCCAGCAGCGGGACAGCATACAATGAGCAGTTCTTC
-	TRBV2	-	TRBJ2-3	CASSGSGTDTQYF	TGTGCCAGCAGTGGCTCAGGGACAGATACGCAGTATTTT
TRBD2	TRBV7-6	few	TRBJ2-7	CASSFKREGGYEQYF	TGTGCCAGCAGCTTCAAGCGGGAGGGGGGCTACGAGCAGTACTTC
-	TRBV6-1	-	TRBJ1-4	CASSDSYPGEKLFF	TGTGCCAGCAGCGATTCTTACCCGGGGGAAAAACTGTTTTTT
-	TRBV11-3	-	TRBJ2-2	CASSFKNTGELFF	TGTGCCAGCAGCTTTAAAAACACCGGGGAGCTGTTTTTT
-	TRBV5-1	-	TRBJ1-1	CASSFLGATGTEAFF	TGCGCCAGCAGCTTTCTGGGGGCTACGGGCACTGAAGCTTTCTTT
-	TRBV7-3	-	TRBJ2-3	CASSRGSTDTQYF	TGTGCCAGCAGCAGGGGGTCCACAGATACGCAGTATTTT
TRBD1	TRBV5-1	-	TRBJ1-2	CASRPATGTGYGYTF	TGCGCCAGCAGACCGGCCACCGGGACAGGATATGGCTACACCTTC
-	TRBV28	-	TRBJ1-2	CASSQTGLGYTF	TGTGCCAGCAGCCAAACAGGTCTTGGCTACACCTTC
-	TRBV6-1	-	TRBJ2-2	CASSARPGGELFF	TGTGCCAGCAGCGCACGACCGGGCGGGGAGCTGTTTTTT
-	TRBV7-3	-	TRBJ2-5	CASSLGLQETQYF	TGTGCCAGCAGCTTAGGACTCCAAGAGACCCAGTACTTC
-	TRBV28	-	TRBJ2-3	CASSSQTDTQYF	TGTGCCAGCAGTTCACAAACAGATACGCAGTATTTT
-	TRBV7-9	-	TRBJ2-7	CASSPQHYEQYF	TGTGCCAGCAGCCCACAGCACTACGAGCAGTACTTC
TRBD2	TRBV7-6	-	TRBJ2-7	CASSPGTSPTYEQYF	TGTGCCAGCAGCCCGGGGACTAGCCCAACCTACGAGCAGTACTTC
TRBD1	TRBV7-3	-	TRBJ1-3	CASSQGQGAEGNTIYF	TGCGCCAGCAGCCAGGGACAGGGGGCGGAAGGAAACACCATATATTTT
TRBD2	TRBV19	-	TRBJ2-5	CASSQIAGVETQYF	TGTGCCAGCTCGCAGATAGCGGGAGTTGAGACCCAGTACTTC
-	TRBV5-6	-	TRBJ1-5	CASSLGRDQPQHF	TGTGCCAGCAGCTTGGGGAGAGATCAGCCCCAGCATTTT
-	TRBV15	-	TRBJ2-7	CATSRGRASVEQYF	TGTGCCACCAGCAGGGGCAGGGCCTCGGTCGAGCAGTACTTC
-	TRBV10-3	-	TRBJ2-5	CAISGVVRETQYF	TGTGCCATCAGTGGTGTGGTGAGGGAGACCCAGTACTTC
TRBD2	TRBV11-2	-	TRBJ2-5	CASSLGALAGRETQYF	TGTGCCAGCAGCTTAGGTGCCCTAGCGGGACGAGAGACCCAGTACTTC
TRBD2	TRBV7-2	once	TRBJ2-1	CASSPWASGHNEQFF	TGTGCCAGCAGTCCATGGGCTAGCGGACACAATGAGCAGTTCTTC
-	TRBV19	once	TRBJ2-7	CASKRVAGPSYEQYF	TGTGCCAGTAAAAGGGTGGCGGGGCCGTCCTACGAGCAGTACTTC
-	TRBV5-4	-	TRBJ2-7	CASSSEGEGDPYEQYF	TGTGCCAGCAGCTCGGAGGGGGAGGGCGACCCCTACGAGCAGTACTTC
TRBD2	TRBV9	-	TRBJ2-1	CASSVSLAGGNYNEQFF	TGTGCCAGCAGCGTATCCTTAGCGGGAGGCAACTACAATGAGCAGTTCTTC
TRBD1	TRBV12-5	-	TRBJ2-1	CASGSPGQGAQGGVSEQFF	TGTGCTAGTGGCTCCCCGGGACAGGGGGCGCAAGGGGGCGTCAGTGAGCAGTTCTTC
-	TRBV28	-	TRBJ1-4	CASSLWGPGRPSEKLFF	TGTGCCAGCAGTTTATGGGGGCCAGGGAGGCCGAGCGAAAAACTGTTTTTT
TRBD2	TRBV27	-	TRBJ2-3	CASSSGTTFFDTQYF	TGTGCCAGCAGTTCCGGGACTACCTTCTTCGATACGCAGTATTTT
TRBD2	TRBV5-1	once	TRBJ2-1	CASSLVVAGGIDEQFF	TGCGCCAGCAGCTTGGTGGTTGCGGGAGGGATTGATGAGCAGTTCTTC
TRBD2	TRBV28	once	TRBJ2-1	CASSLLGLAGDEQFF	TGTGCCAGCAGTTTATTGGGACTAGCAGGAGATGAGCAGTTCTTC
TRBD1	TRBV6-6	-	TRBJ2-7	CASNYGSGTGPYEQYF	TGTGCCAGCAACTACGGCTCCGGGACAGGACCCTACGAGCAGTACTTC
-	TRBV5-5	-	TRBJ1-3	CASSAGTTGNTIYF	TGTGCCAGCAGCGCCGGGACTACTGGAAACACCATATATTTT
-	TRBV11-3	-	TRBJ2-7	CASSLQNAGEQYF	TGTGCCAGCAGCTTACAGAATGCGGGGGAGCAGTACTTC
-	TRBV18	-	TRBJ1-1	CASSPGLGAQGEAFF	TGTGCCAGCTCACCGGGTCTGGGGGCGCAGGGTGAAGCTTTCTTT
-	TRBV28	-	TRBJ2-7	CASAESGPLYEQYF	TGTGCCAGCGCGGAAAGCGGACCCCTCTACGAGCAGTACTTC
-	TRBV15	-	TRBJ2-1	CATSRLRQDNEQFF	TGTGCCACCAGCAGGCTCCGACAGGACAATGAGCAGTTCTTC
TRBD2	TRBV10-3	-	TRBJ2-7	CAISESRYFSGISYEQYF	TGTGCCATCAGTGAGTCGCGTTACTTTAGCGGGATTTCCTACGAGCAGTACTTC
-	TRBV19	once	TRBJ2-5	CASNGGRQETQYF	TGTGCCAGTAATGGAGGGCGTCAAGAGACCCAGTACTTC
-	TRBV7-2	-	TRBJ1-5	CATVDSYSNQPQHF	TGTGCCACCGTGGACAGTTATAGCAATCAGCCCCAGCATTTT
TRBD2	TRBV5-5	-	TRBJ2-7	CASSSGGLTSGSRGYEQYF	TGTGCCAGCAGCTCAGGGGGCCTGACTAGCGGGAGTCGCGGCTACGAGCAGTACTTC
TRBD2	TRBV15	-	TRBJ2-2	CATSRLAGGGTGELFF	TGTGCCACCAGCAGACTAGCGGGAGGGGGCACCGGGGAGCTGTTTTTT
TRBD1	TRBV15	-	TRBJ2-3	CATSRPSGQSTDTQYF	TGTGCCACCAGCAGACCGTCGGGACAGAGCACAGATACGCAGTATTTT
-	TRBV11-3	-	TRBJ1-2	CASSPREGSSRHGYTF	TGTGCCAGCAGCCCGAGGGAGGGATCCTCGCGGCATGGCTACACCTTC